This T cell receptor (beta chain) originates from a study of blood T cell repertoires in COVID-19. Some clones are missing from TCRdb's copy, which holds only in-frame ones; the method was immunoSEQ multiplex PCR. This table has around 110,000 clones, about four fifths appearing once. The V end was cut by 2 bases, the J end by 4 bases, with 14 bases between. The CDR3 spans 16 residues. Germline CDR1 is KGHDR and CDR2 is SFDVKD. The sequence came from a human donor in a cohort sampled during active COVID-19. This chain joins TRBV24-1 and TRBJ2-1; a possible D gene is TRBD1 (6 bases). The sequencing input was peripheral blood. The CDR3 DNA sequence: TGTGCCACCAGTGATTCGTTGAGCGGACAGTACAATGAGCAGTTCTTC. Protein sequence: CATSDSLSGQYNEQFF.